What follows are 31 T cell receptor beta chains derived from one specimen sequenced in a study of blood T cell repertoires in COVID-19. Clones were sequenced by immunoSEQ multiplex PCR, and TCRdb holds only the in-frame ones, with some missing. This sample has about 70,000 clones, with around four fifths found just once. The sequencing sample was made of peripheral blood. Receptors originate from a woman aged 55-75 years with acute or convalescent COVID-19.

The table lists this clone with a count of one. This chain connects TRBV19 to TRBJ1-1; unclear D gene. The germline V gene encodes CDR1 LNHDA and CDR2 SQIVND (reference sequence). The CDR3 is made up of 14 amino acids. V dropped 5 bases and J dropped 5 bases, with 15 bases sitting between them. The CDR3: CASSRPGGRTEAFF. For the CDR3, the DNA is TGTGCCAGTAGTCGCCCGGGAGGGCGGACTGAAGCTTTCTTT.

The rearrangement uses TRBV6-5 and TRBJ2-1; 12 nucleotides match TRBD2. The junction had 10 bases not matched to a gene; V was cut back by 7 bases and J by 12 bases. This CDR3 has 14 residues. Germline V gene lookup returns CDR1 MNHEY and CDR2 SVGAGI. The CDR3 reads CASTPTVTSGGQFF. The CDR3 DNA follows: TGTGCCAGCACCCCAACTGTGACTAGCGGGGGGCAGTTCTTC.

The rearrangement joins TRBV28 to TRBJ2-5; 9 bases fit TRBD2. The J segment lost 5 bases and the V segment lost 8 bases, leaving 6 bases of the junction unmatched. The CDR3 runs 13 residues. The germline V gene has CDR1 MDHEN and CDR2 SYDVKM. The CDR3 bases are TGTGCCAGCCTTAGCGGGGGTTTTGAGACCCAGTACTTC. This gives the protein CASLSGGFETQYF. The full variable domain, with the rest looked up from reference TRBV28 and TRBJ2-5, is DVKVTQSSRYLVKRTGEKVFLECVQDMDHENMFWYRQDPGLGLRLIYFSYDVKMKEKGDIPEGYSVSREKKERFSLILESASTNQTSMYLCASLSGGFETQYFGPGTRLLVL.

This sequence joins TRBV2 and TRBJ2-5, with D possibly matching TRBD2 (6 bases). Germline V gene data show CDR1 as SNHLY and CDR2 as FYNNEI. The CDR3 contains 14 residues. The V and J ends lost 1 base and 4 bases respectively, with 10 bases between them. DNA for the CDR3: TGTGCCAGCAGTGAAGGGAGGGTAGCAGAGACCCAGTACTTC. Translated: CASSEGRVAETQYF.

The chain combines TRBV7-9 with TRBJ1-2, with 8 bases matching TRBD1. J gave up 4 bases and V 2 bases, and 3 bases lay outside the gene matches. The germline V gene has CDR1 SEHNR and CDR2 FQNEAQ (reference sequence). The CDR3 length is 14 residues. The CDR3 bases are TGTGCCAGCAGCTTAAGGACAGGGTCCTATGGCTACACCTTC. This sequence encodes CASSLRTGSYGYTF.

The V call is TRBV6-1, the J call TRBJ2-7; tentatively, D is TRBD2 (7 bases). Trimming removed 2 bases at V and 4 bases at J, with 21 bases between. CDR1 is MNHNS, CDR2 SASEGT, per germline. The CDR3 sequence is 17 residues long. CDR3 coding DNA: TGTGCCAGCAGTGAACCCCGGGGGGCAGGAGCATTATACGAGCAGTACTTC. It yields the protein CASSEPRGAGALYEQYF.

The rearrangement uses TRBV30 and TRBJ1-5; 9 bases map to TRBD1. This CDR3 comprises 15 residues. Trimming removed 2 bases from V and 4 bases from J; junction bases left unmatched: 6. From germline, CDR1 is GTSNPN and CDR2 SVGIG (reference sequence). DNA for the CDR3: TGTGCCTGGAGTCCCGGGACAGGGTGGAATCAGCCCCAGCATTTT. Translating it yields CAWSPGTGWNQPQHF.

The rearrangement uses TRBV7-8 and TRBJ1-2; 7 bases match TRBD1. Germline trimming cut 5 bases from V and 6 bases from J; bases unmatched to any gene: 9. Germline V gene lookup returns CDR1 SGHVS and CDR2 FQNEAQ. This CDR3 has 14 amino acids. This chain's CDR3 is CASSPLGTDNGYTF. The CDR3 region has the DNA TGTGCCAGCAGCCCACTGGGGACAGACAATGGCTACACCTTC.

The V gene is TRBV6-7, the J gene TRBJ1-6, with 9 bases fitting TRBD1. TRBV6-7 is designated an ORF whose function remains uncertain. This CDR3 has 18 residues. V was clipped by 7 bases and J by 4 bases; unmatched bases: 14. The CDR3 spells CASINGTGRALYNSPLHF. The CDR3 DNA follows: TGTGCCAGCATCAACGGGACAGGGAGGGCTCTATATAATTCACCCCTCCACTTT.

This chain connects TRBV7-2 to TRBJ2-7, with 10 bases fitting TRBD2. The trim removed 3 bases at V and 6 bases at J, leaving 5 bases unmatched. Per germline, CDR1 SGHTA and CDR2 FQGNSA. This CDR3 contains 14 residues. The CDR3 region has the DNA TGTGCCAGCAGCTTCGAGCGGGGGGGCTCCGAGCAGTACTTC. This sequence encodes CASSFERGGSEQYF.

The chain links TRBV19 to TRBJ2-1; 8 bases line up with TRBD2. Germline trimming cut 7 bases from V and 9 bases from J; bases unmatched to any gene: 14. From germline, CDR1 is LNHDA and CDR2 SQIVND (reference sequence). This CDR3 is built from 15 residues. CDR3 bases: TGTGCCAGTAAGGGCTCGGCGGTGGCGGGGGGTGAGCAGTTCTTC. Protein sequence: CASKGSAVAGGEQFF.

This clone was detected only a few times. The CDR3 protein is CASSHLGQGDYTF. As DNA, the CDR3 is TGTGCCAGCAGCCATTTAGGACAGGGGGACTACACCTTC. The J gene is TRBJ1-2, the V gene TRBV4-2; TRBD1 aligns across 10 bases. The CDR3 consists of 13 residues. Germline assignment: CDR1 LGHNA and CDR2 YNFKEQ. The V gene end was trimmed by 3 bases and the J gene end by 10 bases; junction bases not matched to a gene: 5.

In nucleotides, the CDR3 is TGTGCCAGCAGCTTAGGACTAGCGGGAGAGAATGAGCAGTTCTTC. Translated: CASSLGLAGENEQFF. The chain couples TRBV5-4 to TRBJ2-1, with 13 bases matching TRBD2. Germline CDR1 is SGHNT and CDR2 is YYREEE (reference sequence). J was trimmed by 7 bases and V by 2 bases; bases with no gene match: 3. The CDR3 contains 15 residues.

The CDR3 loop is CASSTGTAPNYYEQYF. The CDR3 region has the DNA TGTGCCAGCAGTACAGGGACAGCCCCGAACTACTACGAGCAGTACTTC. J is TRBJ2-7 and V is TRBV27; TRBD1 matches at 7 bases. The CDR3 sequence is 16 residues long. V shed 5 bases and J 3 bases; nucleotides not matched to a gene: 13. Germline assignment: CDR1 MNHEY and CDR2 SMNVEV (reference sequence).

The chain couples TRBV19 to TRBJ1-5, with TRBD1 matching over 8 bases. The CDR3 sequence is 15 residues long. The germline V gene has CDR1 LNHDA and CDR2 SQIVND (reference sequence). Germline trimming cut 7 bases from V and 3 bases from J; bases unmatched to any gene: 8. CDR3 coding DNA: TGTGCCAGTATGGGACAGGAGAAGTCCAATCAGCCCCAGCATTTT. It is translated as CASMGQEKSNQPQHF.

V is TRBV5-6 and J is TRBJ1-2, with 9 bases aligning to TRBD1. The CDR3 is 13 amino acids. The germline V gene encodes CDR1 SGHDT and CDR2 YYEEEE. Trimming took 3 bases from V and 6 from J; bases not matched to a gene: 3. The CDR3 sequence is CASSSGTGHGYTF. DNA of the CDR3: TGTGCCAGCAGCTCCGGGACAGGGCATGGCTACACCTTC.

V gene TRBV14 combines with J gene TRBJ2-2; D remains ambiguous. This CDR3 comprises 17 residues. From germline, CDR1 is SGHDN and CDR2 FVKESK. Trimming left V 0 bases short and J 5 bases short, with 16 bases between. The CDR3 loop reads CASSQELSPSRTGELFF. The CDR3 DNA follows: TGTGCCAGCAGCCAAGAGTTGAGCCCGAGCAGGACCGGGGAGCTGTTTTTT.

This chain links TRBV5-6 with TRBJ1-3, with a possible D match to TRBD1 (5 bases). The CDR3 covers 18 residues. Trimming took 3 bases from V and 0 from J, leaving 19 bases between them. Germline V gene data show CDR1 as SGHDT and CDR2 as YYEEEE. CDR3 protein: CASSWGAGTSTSGNTIYF. The CDR3, as DNA: TGTGCCAGCAGCTGGGGAGCAGGGACTTCCACCTCTGGAAACACCATATATTTT.

This chain joins TRBV3-1 (or the pseudogene TRBV3-2) and TRBJ2-1, with unresolved D. CDR1 and CDR2 from the germline V gene are LGHDT and YNNKEL (reference sequence). Trimming left V 5 bases short and J 5 bases short, with 10 bases between. The CDR3 extends over 13 amino acids. The CDR3 bases are TGTGCCAGCAGCGAAACGGTTGACAATGAGCAGTTCTTC. Its translation is CASSETVDNEQFF.

The V and J genes are TRBV9 and TRBJ2-2; 12 nucleotides line up with TRBD2. The V and J ends lost 3 bases and 4 bases, in that order; junction bases with no gene match: 7. Germline assignment: CDR1 SGDLS and CDR2 YYNGEE. The CDR3 is made up of 17 amino acids. The DNA for the CDR3 is TGTGCCAGCAGCGCCCTAGCGGGGGGGAGGTTCACCGGGGAGCTGTTTTTT. Its translation: CASSALAGGRFTGELFF.

The chain uses TRBV4-1 and TRBJ1-4, with unresolved D. The CDR3 has 15 amino acids. The V and J ends lost 0 bases and 2 bases respectively, with 7 bases between them. CDR1 is MGHRA, CDR2 YSYEKL, per germline. This CDR3 reads CASSQEEATNEKLFF. In DNA, the CDR3 is TGCGCCAGCAGCCAAGAGGAGGCGACTAATGAAAAACTGTTTTTT.

The V and J genes are TRBV7-6 and TRBJ2-1, with TRBD2 matching over 8 bases. The CDR3 has 15 residues. The V gene end was trimmed by 4 bases and the J gene end by 10 bases; junction bases not matched to a gene: 12. Looked up from germline, CDR1 is SGHVS and CDR2 is FNYEAQ. The CDR3 coding sequence is TGTGCCAGCAGCTCCGGAGCCGGGAGGGCCCCCGAGCAGTTCTTC. Its translation: CASSSGAGRAPEQFF. Together with reference TRBV7-6 and TRBJ2-1, the CDR3 gives the full variable domain: GAGVSQSPRYKVTKRGQDVALRCDPISGHVSLYWYRQALGQGPEFLTYFNYEAQQDKSGLPNDRFSAERPEGSISTLTIQRTEQRDSAMYRCASSSGAGRAPEQFFGPGTRLTVL.

CDR3 bases: TGTGCCAGCAGCCCAAGGACAGAGAGGAGCAATCAGCCCCAGCATTTT. Translation: CASSPRTERSNQPQHF. This rearrangement joins TRBV7-2 to TRBJ1-5, with D possibly TRBD1 on 6 matching bases. The CDR3 consists of 16 residues. The germline V gene encodes CDR1 SGHTA and CDR2 FQGNSA. V lost 5 bases and J lost 1, with 15 bases in between.

V is TRBV2 and J is TRBJ2-2; D is unclear. CDR1 is SNHLY and CDR2 is FYNNEI in the germline V gene. CDR3 length: 14 residues. Between the trimmed V and J ends, which lost 7 bases and 0 bases, there was a span of 9 bases. This CDR3 reads CASNKLANTGELFF. In DNA form, the CDR3 reads TGTGCCAGCAACAAGCTAGCGAACACCGGGGAGCTGTTTTTT.

This rearrangement joins TRBV6-2 or TRBV6-3 to TRBJ1-5; possibly TRBD1 for D (6 bases). In germline, CDR1 is MNHEY, CDR2 SVGEGT. V lost 2 bases to trimming and J lost 5 bases, with 13 bases between them. The CDR3 spans 15 residues. In DNA, the CDR3 is TGTGCCAGCAGTTACGGGATACAGGGTTATCAGCCCCAGCATTTT. This sequence encodes CASSYGIQGYQPQHF.

The J gene is TRBJ2-3, the V gene TRBV15; no clear D gene. This CDR3 comprises 17 residues. The germline V gene has CDR1 LNHNV and CDR2 YYDKDF (reference sequence). V was clipped by 0 bases and J by 0 bases, with 13 bases between them. CDR3 sequence reads: CATSRDLFLTSTDTQYF. CDR3 coding DNA: TGTGCCACCAGCAGAGATTTGTTCCTCACTAGCACAGATACGCAGTATTTT.

The chain employs TRBV5-6 and TRBJ1-1; D not resolved. With 1 base removed from V and 2 bases from J, the gap between germline ends came to 12 bases. Per germline, CDR1 SGHDT and CDR2 YYEEEE. The CDR3 has 15 amino acids. CDR3 DNA: TGTGCCAGCAGCTTGACTGCAGGAGGTAACACTGAAGCTTTCTTT. It specifies CASSLTAGGNTEAFF.

The V and J genes are TRBV7-8 and TRBJ1-2; TRBD1 aligns across 8 bases. The J segment lost 4 bases and the V segment lost 4 bases, leaving 5 bases of the junction unmatched. The CDR3 runs to 14 residues. Germline V gene lookup returns CDR1 SGHVS and CDR2 FQNEAQ. CDR3 in amino acids: CASSSRTGSYGYTF. In DNA, the CDR3 is TGTGCCAGCAGCTCCCGGACAGGGAGCTATGGCTACACCTTC. The variable domain in full, with the rest retrieved from reference TRBV7-8 and TRBJ1-2, is GAGVSQSPRYKVAKRGQDVALRCDPISGHVSLFWYQQALGQGPEFLTYFQNEAQLDKSGLPSDRFFAERPEGSVSTLKIQRTQQEDSAVYLCASSSRTGSYGYTFGSGTRLTVV.

The J gene is TRBJ2-5, the V gene TRBV3-1 (or the pseudogene TRBV3-2); D might be TRBD2 (6 bases). V was clipped by 4 bases and J by 5 bases, with 14 bases between them. There are 14 residues in the CDR3. Per the germline V gene, CDR1 is LGHDT and CDR2 is YNNKEL (reference sequence). CDR3 sequence (DNA): TGTGCCAGCAGCCCCCGATTCGGAGGGGAGACCCAGTACTTC. Translation: CASSPRFGGETQYF.

The V call is TRBV21-1, the J call TRBJ2-7; TRBD2, as called in the table, went unchecked against the DNA. TRBV21-1 is classified as a pseudogene. This CDR3 has 16 residues. CDR3 nucleotide sequence: TGTGCCAGCAGCGGACGGATGAGGGAAGTCCAGTACGAGCAGTACTTC. This encodes CASSGRMREVQYEQYF.

This sequence joins TRBV7-3 and TRBJ2-7; maybe TRBD1 (5 bases). V gave up 2 bases and J gave up 2 bases, with 7 bases separating them. This CDR3 is built from 13 residues. Germline V CDR1 and CDR2: SGHTA, FQGTGA. Here the CDR3 DNA reads TGTGCCAGCAGCTTAGACAGCACCTACGAGCAGTACTTC. This sequence encodes CASSLDSTYEQYF.